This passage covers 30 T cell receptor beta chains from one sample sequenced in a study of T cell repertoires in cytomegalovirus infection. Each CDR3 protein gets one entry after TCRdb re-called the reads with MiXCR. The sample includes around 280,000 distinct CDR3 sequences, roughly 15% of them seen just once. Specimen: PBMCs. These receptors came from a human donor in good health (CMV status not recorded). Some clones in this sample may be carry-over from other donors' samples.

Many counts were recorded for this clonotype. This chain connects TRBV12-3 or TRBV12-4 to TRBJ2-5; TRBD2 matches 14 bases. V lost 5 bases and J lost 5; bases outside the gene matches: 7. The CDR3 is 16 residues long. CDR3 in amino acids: CASSATSGRALETQYF. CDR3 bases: TGTGCCAGCAGTGCGACTAGCGGGAGGGCCTTGGAGACCCAGTACTTC.

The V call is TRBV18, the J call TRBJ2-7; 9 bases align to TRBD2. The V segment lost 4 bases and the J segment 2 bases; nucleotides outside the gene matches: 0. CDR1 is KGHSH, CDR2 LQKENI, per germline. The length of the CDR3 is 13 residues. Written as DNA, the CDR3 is TGTGCCAGCTCACGACTAGCGGCCTACGAGCAGTACTTC. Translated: CASSRLAAYEQYF.

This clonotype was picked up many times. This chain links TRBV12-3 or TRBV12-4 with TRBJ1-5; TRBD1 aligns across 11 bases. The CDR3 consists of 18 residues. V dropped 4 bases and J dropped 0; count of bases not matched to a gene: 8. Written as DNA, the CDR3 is TGTGCCAGCAGTTCCCGGACAGGGGGCGTGGATAGCAATCAGCCCCAGCATTTT. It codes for CASSSRTGGVDSNQPQHF.

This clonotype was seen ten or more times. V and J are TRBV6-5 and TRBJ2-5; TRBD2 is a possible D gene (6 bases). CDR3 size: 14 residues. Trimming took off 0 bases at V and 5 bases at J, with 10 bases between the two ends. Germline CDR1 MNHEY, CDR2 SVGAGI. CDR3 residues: CASSYSGGMETQYF. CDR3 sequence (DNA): TGTGCCAGCAGTTACTCTGGCGGGATGGAGACCCAGTACTTC.

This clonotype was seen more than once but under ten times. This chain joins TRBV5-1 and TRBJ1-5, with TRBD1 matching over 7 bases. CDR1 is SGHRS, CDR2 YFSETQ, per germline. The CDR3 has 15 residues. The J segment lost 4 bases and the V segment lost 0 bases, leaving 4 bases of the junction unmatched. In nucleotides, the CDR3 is TGCGCCAGCAGCTTGGGAGGGACAGAAAATCAGCCCCAGCATTTT. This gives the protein CASSLGGTENQPQHF.

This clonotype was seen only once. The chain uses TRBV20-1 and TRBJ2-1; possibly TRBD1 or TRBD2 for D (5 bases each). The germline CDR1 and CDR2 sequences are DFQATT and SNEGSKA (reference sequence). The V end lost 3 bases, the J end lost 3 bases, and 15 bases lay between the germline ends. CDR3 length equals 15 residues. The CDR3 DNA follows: TGCAGTGCTAGTGATTTAGGGACCCACTACAATGAGCAGTTCTTC. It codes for CSASDLGTHYNEQFF.

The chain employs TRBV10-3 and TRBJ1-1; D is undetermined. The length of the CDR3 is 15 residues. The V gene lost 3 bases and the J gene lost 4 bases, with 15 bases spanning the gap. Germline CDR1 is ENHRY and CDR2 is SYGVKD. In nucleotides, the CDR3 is TGTGCCATCAGTGACCAACGGAGCACGGGCACTGAAGCTTTCTTT. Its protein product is CAISDQRSTGTEAFF.

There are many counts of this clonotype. The CDR3 here is CASRPTAGSPGELFF. CDR3 nucleotide sequence: TGTGCCAGCAGACCTACCGCTGGGTCTCCCGGGGAGCTGTTTTTT. This chain joins TRBV28 and TRBJ2-2; no firm D call. V gave up 6 bases and J gave up 6 bases, with 17 bases separating them. CDR1 MDHEN and CDR2 SYDVKM come from the germline V gene. The CDR3 has 15 residues.

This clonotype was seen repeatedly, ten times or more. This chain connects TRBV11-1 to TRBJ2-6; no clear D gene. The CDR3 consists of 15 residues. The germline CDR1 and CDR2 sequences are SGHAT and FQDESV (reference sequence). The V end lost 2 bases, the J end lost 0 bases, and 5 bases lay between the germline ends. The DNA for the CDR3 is TGTGCCAGCAGCTTATCTAACTCTGGGGCCAACGTCCTGACTTTC. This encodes CASSLSNSGANVLTF. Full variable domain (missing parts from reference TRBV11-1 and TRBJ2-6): EAEVAQSPRYKITEKSQAVAFWCDPISGHATLYWYRQILGQGPELLVQFQDESVVDDSQLPKDRFSAERLKGVDSTLKIQPAELGDSAMYLCASSLSNSGANVLTFGAGSRLTVL.

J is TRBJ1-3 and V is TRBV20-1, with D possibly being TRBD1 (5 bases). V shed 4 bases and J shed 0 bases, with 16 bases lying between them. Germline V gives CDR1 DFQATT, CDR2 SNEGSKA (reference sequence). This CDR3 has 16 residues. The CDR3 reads CSATAVGGSSGNTIYF. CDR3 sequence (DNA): TGCAGTGCTACCGCGGTTGGGGGGAGCTCTGGAAACACCATATATTTT.

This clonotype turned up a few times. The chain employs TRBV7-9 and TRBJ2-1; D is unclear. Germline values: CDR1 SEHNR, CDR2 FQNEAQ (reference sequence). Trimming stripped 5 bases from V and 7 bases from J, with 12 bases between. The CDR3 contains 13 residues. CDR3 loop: CASSPPAQNEQFF. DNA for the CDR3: TGTGCCAGCAGCCCTCCGGCGCAAAATGAGCAGTTCTTC.

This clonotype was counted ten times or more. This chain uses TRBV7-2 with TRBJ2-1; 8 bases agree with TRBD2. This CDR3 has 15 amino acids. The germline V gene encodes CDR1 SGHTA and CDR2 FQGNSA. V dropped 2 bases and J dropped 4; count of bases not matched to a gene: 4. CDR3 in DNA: TGTGCCAGCAGCTTATTTAGCGGGATTTACAATGAGCAGTTCTTC. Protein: CASSLFSGIYNEQFF.

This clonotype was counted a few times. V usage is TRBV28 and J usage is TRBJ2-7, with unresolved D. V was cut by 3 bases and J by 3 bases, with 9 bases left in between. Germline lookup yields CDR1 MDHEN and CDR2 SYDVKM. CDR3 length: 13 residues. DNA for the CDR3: TGTGCCAGCAGTTTGGAAAGGGTCTACGAGCAGTACTTC. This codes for CASSLERVYEQYF. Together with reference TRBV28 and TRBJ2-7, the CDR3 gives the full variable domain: DVKVTQSSRYLVKRTGEKVFLECVQDMDHENMFWYRQDPGLGLRLIYFSYDVKMKEKGDIPEGYSVSREKKERFSLILESASTNQTSMYLCASSLERVYEQYFGPGTRLTVT.

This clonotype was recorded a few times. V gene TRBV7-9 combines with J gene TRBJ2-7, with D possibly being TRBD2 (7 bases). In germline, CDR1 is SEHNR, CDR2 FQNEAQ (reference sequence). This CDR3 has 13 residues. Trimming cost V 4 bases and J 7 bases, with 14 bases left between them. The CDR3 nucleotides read TGTGCCAGCAGCTCGCAAGGGGGAGGGGAGCAGTACTTC. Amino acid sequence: CASSSQGGGEQYF.

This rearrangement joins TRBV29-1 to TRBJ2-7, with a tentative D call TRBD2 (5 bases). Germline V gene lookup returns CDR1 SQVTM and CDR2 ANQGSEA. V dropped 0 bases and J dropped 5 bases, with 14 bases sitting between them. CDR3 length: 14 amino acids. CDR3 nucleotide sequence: TGCAGCGTTGAAGAGCAATTCGGGGTACACGAGCAGTACTTC. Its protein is CSVEEQFGVHEQYF.

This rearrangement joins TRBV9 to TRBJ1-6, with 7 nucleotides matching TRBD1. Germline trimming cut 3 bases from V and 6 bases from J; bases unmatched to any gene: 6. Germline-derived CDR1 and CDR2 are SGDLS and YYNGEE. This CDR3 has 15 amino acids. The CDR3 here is CASSAKQGSNSPLHF. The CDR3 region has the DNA TGTGCCAGCAGCGCGAAACAGGGGAGTAATTCACCCCTCCACTTT.

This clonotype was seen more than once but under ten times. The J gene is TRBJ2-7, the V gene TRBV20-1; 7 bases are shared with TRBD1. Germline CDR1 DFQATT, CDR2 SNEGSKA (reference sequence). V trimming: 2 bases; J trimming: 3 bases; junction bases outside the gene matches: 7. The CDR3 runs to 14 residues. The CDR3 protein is CSARIGTADYEQYF. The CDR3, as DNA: TGCAGTGCTAGAATCGGGACAGCGGACTACGAGCAGTACTTC.

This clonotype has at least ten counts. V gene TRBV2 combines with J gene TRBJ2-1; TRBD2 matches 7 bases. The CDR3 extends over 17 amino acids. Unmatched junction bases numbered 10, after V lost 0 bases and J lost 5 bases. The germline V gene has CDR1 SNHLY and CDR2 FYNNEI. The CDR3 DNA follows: TGTGCCAGCAGTGAAGCGGTCAGCGGGAAACTCGACAATGAGCAGTTCTTC. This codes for CASSEAVSGKLDNEQFF.

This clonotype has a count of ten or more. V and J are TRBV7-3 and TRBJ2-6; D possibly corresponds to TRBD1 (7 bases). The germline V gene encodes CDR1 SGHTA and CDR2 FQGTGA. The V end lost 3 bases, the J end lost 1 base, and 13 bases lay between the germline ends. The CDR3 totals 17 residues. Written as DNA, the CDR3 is TGTGCCAGCAGCTTCCAGGGGGGTCGGTCTGGGGCCAACGTCCTGACTTTC. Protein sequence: CASSFQGGRSGANVLTF.

This CDR3 is CASRRPGQGASPLHF. CDR3 nucleotide sequence: TGTGCCAGCAGAAGACCGGGACAGGGGGCTTCACCCCTCCACTTT. The chain couples TRBV6-5 to TRBJ1-6, with TRBD1 matching 12 bases. Germline lookup yields CDR1 MNHEY and CDR2 SVGAGI. V gave up 6 bases and J gave up 9 bases; unmatched junction bases: 6. The CDR3 is 15 amino acids.

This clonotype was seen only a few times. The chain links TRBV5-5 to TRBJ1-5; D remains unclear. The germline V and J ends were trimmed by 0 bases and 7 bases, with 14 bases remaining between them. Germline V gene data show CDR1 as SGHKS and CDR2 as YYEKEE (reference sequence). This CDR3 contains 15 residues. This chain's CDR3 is CASSLDPTGRQPQHF. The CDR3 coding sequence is TGTGCCAGCAGCTTGGATCCAACGGGTAGGCAGCCCCAGCATTTT.

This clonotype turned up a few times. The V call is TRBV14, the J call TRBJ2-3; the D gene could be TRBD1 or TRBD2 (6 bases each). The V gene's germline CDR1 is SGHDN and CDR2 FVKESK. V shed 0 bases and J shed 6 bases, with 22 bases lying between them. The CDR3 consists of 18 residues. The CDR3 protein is CASSQDLFSTGRHDTQYF. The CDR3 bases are TGTGCCAGCAGCCAAGATCTTTTCAGTACAGGGAGGCACGATACGCAGTATTTT.

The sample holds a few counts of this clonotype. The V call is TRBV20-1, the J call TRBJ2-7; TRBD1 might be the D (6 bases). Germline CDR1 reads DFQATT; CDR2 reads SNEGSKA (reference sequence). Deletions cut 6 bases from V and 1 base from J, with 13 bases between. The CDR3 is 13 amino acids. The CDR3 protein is CSARQATSYEQYF. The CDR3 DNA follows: TGCAGTGCCCGACAGGCTACTTCCTACGAGCAGTACTTC.

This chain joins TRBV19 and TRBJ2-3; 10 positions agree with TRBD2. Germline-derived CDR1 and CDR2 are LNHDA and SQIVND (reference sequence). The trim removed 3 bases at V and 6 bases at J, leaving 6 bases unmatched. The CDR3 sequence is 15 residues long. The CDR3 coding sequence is TGTGCCAGTAGTATTGGACTAGCGGACGGGGATACGCAGTATTTT. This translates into CASSIGLADGDTQYF.

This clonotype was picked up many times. CDR3 sequence (DNA): TGTGCCAGCAAGCAAGGGGGGAGCAATCAGCCCCAGCATTTT. This codes for CASKQGGSNQPQHF. The chain joins TRBV28 to TRBJ1-5, with D perhaps TRBD1 (6 bases). Trimming removed 7 bases from V and 1 base from J, with 11 bases in between. Germline V gene lookup returns CDR1 MDHEN and CDR2 SYDVKM. This CDR3 contains 14 residues.

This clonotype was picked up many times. The CDR3 coding sequence is TGTGCCAGCAGACCGCCGAATTTTCCGAATTCACCCCTCCACTTT. Translating it yields CASRPPNFPNSPLHF. V usage is TRBV19 and J usage is TRBJ1-6; D gene uncertain. There are 15 residues in the CDR3. Germline CDR1 reads LNHDA; CDR2 reads SQIVND (reference sequence). Trimming cost V 9 bases and J 7 bases, with 19 bases left between them.

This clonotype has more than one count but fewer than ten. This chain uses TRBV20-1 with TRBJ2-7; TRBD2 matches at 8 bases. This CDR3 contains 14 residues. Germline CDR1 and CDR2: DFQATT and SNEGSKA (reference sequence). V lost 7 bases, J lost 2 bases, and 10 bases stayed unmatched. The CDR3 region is CSGLTREGPYEQYF. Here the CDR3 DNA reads TGCAGTGGATTAACCCGGGAGGGACCCTACGAGCAGTACTTC.

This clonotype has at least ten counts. The CDR3 DNA sequence: TGTGCCAGCAGCCTATCCTACGGGGGTTACGAGCAGTACTTC. Translated, it gives CASSLSYGGYEQYF. This chain uses TRBV7-2 with TRBJ2-7; a weak D match, TRBD2 (6 bases). There are 14 residues in the CDR3. Deletions cut 5 bases from V and 4 bases from J, with 15 bases between. Looked up from germline, CDR1 is SGHTA and CDR2 is FQGNSA.

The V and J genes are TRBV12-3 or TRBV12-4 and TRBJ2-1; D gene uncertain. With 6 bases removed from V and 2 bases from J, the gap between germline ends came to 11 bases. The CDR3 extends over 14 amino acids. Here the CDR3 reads CASSRNFAYNEQFF. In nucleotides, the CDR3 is TGTGCCAGCAGCAGAAACTTCGCCTACAATGAGCAGTTCTTC.

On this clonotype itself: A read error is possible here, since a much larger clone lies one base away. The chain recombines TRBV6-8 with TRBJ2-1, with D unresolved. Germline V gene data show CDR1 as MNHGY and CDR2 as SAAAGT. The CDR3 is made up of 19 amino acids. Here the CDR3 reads CASSYSILPETYSYNEQLF. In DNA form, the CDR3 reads TGTGCCAGCAGTTACTCCATATTACCGGAGACCTACTCCTACAATGAGCAGTTATTC.